The T cell receptor beta chain described here comes from a study of CD8+ T cells in alopecia areata (dated by TCRdb to about 2018). General notes on the study: In both human patients and the C3H/HeJ mouse model, the study applied high-throughput TCRbeta sequencing to look at T cell clonal expansion in alopecia areata. Scalp tissue and sorted CD4+ and CD8+ peripheral blood T cells from patchy and totalis/universalis alopecia areata patients and from healthy controls were covered by human TCRbeta sequencing. Scalp clonality was compared across normal scalp (n=4), patchy alopecia areata scalp (n=8), and alopecia totalis/universalis scalp (n=8). The RNA source kit depended on sample type: the PAXgene miRNA kit for fixed scalp, the miRNeasy kit for PBMCs, and the RNeasy kit for mouse skin. Amplification of TCRbeta CDR3 regions was done by immunoSEQ multiplex PCR using 35 Vbeta forward primers and 13 Jbeta reverse primers.

A distance of 22 bases separates the germline ends of V and J, which lose 7 bases and 3 bases respectively. From cysteine to phenylalanine, the CDR3 is 15 amino acids long. CDR3 DNA is the only sequence kept; it has 45 bases, read in frame from the first base. The germline V gene yields SQVTM for CDR1 and ANQGSEA for CDR2. This clone was seen a handful of times. This receptor's antigen is unknown. No quality values exist for individual bases; no much larger clone is one base distant. The library was made by the immunoSEQ multiplex PCR assay. RNA was extracted from all samples and reverse transcribed into cDNA as template for TCR sequencing. SuperScript III was used for first-strand cDNA synthesis, primed with a 2:1 mix of oligo-dT and random hexamers. A synthetic immune receptor repertoire was used to gauge amplification bias, and whatever bias remained was removed computationally. For the original study's pipeline: Raw reads were preprocessed to remove errors, and CDR3 was defined according to IMGT conventions as the region from the conserved cysteine to phenylalanine. To get clonality, Shannon entropy was normalized by log2 of the number of productive unique TCRs and the result was subtracted from 1. Whether each scalp clone was CD4 or CD8 was inferred by checking scalp TCRbeta sequences against the CD4 and CD8 repertoires from sorted blood. The table comes from immuneACCESS by way of TCRdb, which keeps in-frame sequences with V and J called. Part of the clones is missing from these tables; in studies checked, under half for an unresolved V gene and the rest for unknown reasons. Clone size and V and J calls were adopted from that table, with D and trimming inferred from the DNA. This sample has 110,000 or so clones in its table, and approximately 63% of those were observed once. About 20% of the sample is taken by the ten largest.

PBMCs were isolated by density centrifugation and stained for CD3, CD4 and CD8, after which CD4+ and CD8+ T cells were sorted on a FACSAria. Unaffected controls provided scalp biopsies and blood samples. Here is what the overall study found, with its caveats: Shared TCR sequences between patients were less evident than in mice, which may be partly attributable to HLA diversity in the patient population. Compared with normal scalp, lesional scalp, particularly in alopecia totalis/universalis, had higher clonality and more expanded CD8+ clones, which suggests antigenic drive. Unlike mouse skin, where gammadelta T cells dominate, normal human skin contains resident alphabeta T cells that get sequenced too, which complicates analysis of the scalp TCR repertoire.

Sequencing was done on a sample of CD8+ T cells sorted from blood. The receptor's source is a human donor in good health. The rearrangement joined TRBV29-1 to TRBJ2-7; a weak D assignment points to TRBD1 (5 bases agree). The CDR3 sequence is CSASVQWSGNYEQYF. The nucleotide sequence is given as TGCAGCGCTTCGGTCCAGTGGTCAGGGAACTACGAGCAGTACTTC.